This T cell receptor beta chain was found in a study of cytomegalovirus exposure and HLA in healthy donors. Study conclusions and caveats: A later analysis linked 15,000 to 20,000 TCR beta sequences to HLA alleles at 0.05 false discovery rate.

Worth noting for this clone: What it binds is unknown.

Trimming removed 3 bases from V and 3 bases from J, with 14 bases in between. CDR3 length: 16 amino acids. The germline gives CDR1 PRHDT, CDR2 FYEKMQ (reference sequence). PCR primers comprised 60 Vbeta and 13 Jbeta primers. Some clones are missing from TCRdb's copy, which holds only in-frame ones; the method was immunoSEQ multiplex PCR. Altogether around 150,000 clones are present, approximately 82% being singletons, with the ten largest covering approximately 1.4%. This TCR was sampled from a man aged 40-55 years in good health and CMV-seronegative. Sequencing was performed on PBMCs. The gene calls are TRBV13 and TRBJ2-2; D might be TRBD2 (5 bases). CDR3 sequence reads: CASSFTRGLDTGELFF. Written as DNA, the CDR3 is TGTGCCAGCAGCTTCACGCGAGGGCTCGACACCGGGGAGCTGTTTTTT.